This T cell receptor beta chain originates from a study of post-analysis software for immune sequencing data. General observations from the study: Comparison with controls showed significantly lower normalized Chao1 diversity in multiple sclerosis patients.

Notes on this clonotype: The antigen remains undetermined.

Carried by the TCR beta cDNA libraries were unique molecular identifiers. The T cell input of about 1 to 10 million gave around 450,000 cDNA molecules. TCRdb independently ran MiXCR on the PCR reads; one entry per CDR3 protein. There are roughly 600,000 distinct CDR3 sequences in the sample; around 47% occur only once, and 1.5% to 2% lies in the top ten. This clonotype was sampled from a girl under 18 with multiple sclerosis. Sequencing was performed on blood.

CDR3 sequence reads: CSAMSGTSLSYNEQFF. The CDR3 bases are TGCAGTGCTATGTCCGGGACTAGCCTCTCCTACAATGAGCAGTTCTTC. V is TRBV20-1 and J is TRBJ2-1; TRBD2 agrees at 9 bases. The germline V gene encodes CDR1 DFQATT and CDR2 SNEGSKA (reference sequence). J gave up 0 bases and V 4 bases, and 7 bases lay outside the gene matches. The CDR3 is made up of 16 amino acids.